The clone carrying this TCR beta chain showed up just a few times. The library came from three nested PCR rounds adapted from ARM-PCR protocols. TCRdb itself ran the multiplex PCR reads through MiXCR, one entry per CDR3 protein. Among about 110,000 distinct CDR3 sequences listed, roughly 80% were seen once. This record belongs to a study of tumor and adjacent non-tumor tissue in lung cancer. Study background: Patients comprised over 9 adenocarcinoma, a couple of squamous cell carcinoma and 1 small cell lung cancer.

V was cut by 5 bases and J by 1 base, with 12 bases left in between. CDR3 length: 15 residues. Germline V gives CDR1 MNHNY, CDR2 SVGAGI (reference sequence). The template was RNA from unsorted bulk tissue. V and J are TRBV6-6 and TRBJ2-1; D assignment may be TRBD1 or TRBD2 (5 bases each). This clonotype was obtained from a woman aged 55 to 70 with non-small cell lung cancer. Material for sequencing was lung tumor tissue. This CDR3 reads CASSQGDGSYNEQFF. CDR3 sequence (DNA): TGTGCCAGCAGTCAAGGGGACGGGTCCTACAATGAGCAGTTCTTC.